The present T cell receptor beta chain was sequenced within a study of T cells in Graves' hyperthyroidism and ophthalmopathy. General study results and limits: Stable hyperthyroidism was told apart from ophthalmopathy by a model built on 13 V-J features.

Patients with uncontrolled infections, other autoimmune diseases, pregnancy or lactation were excluded. Orbital computed tomography and thyroid ultrasound, together with serum TRAb and thyroxine and clinical symptoms, were used for diagnoses. Germline V CDR1 and CDR2: KGHDR, SFDVKD. J gave up 7 bases and V 4 bases, and 2 bases lay outside the gene matches. The CDR3 spans 12 residues. Comment on this clonotype: Its antigen is currently unknown.

The CDR3 regions of TCR beta were amplified from RNA transcripts. An initial round of RT-PCR targeting the TCR CDR3 relied on the HTBI primer set. A single record per CDR3 protein comes from TCRdb applying MiXCR to the multiplex PCR reads. Altogether roughly 570,000 distinct CDR3 sequences are present, roughly 46% being singletons, with the ten largest covering around 20%. Sample: peripheral blood or thyroid tissue (not recorded which). V usage is TRBV24-1 and J usage is TRBJ1-2, with 7 bases fitting TRBD1. The clonotype was recovered from an adult woman with Graves' disease, either hyperthyroidism or ophthalmopathy (not recorded which). The CDR3 bases are TGTGCCACCAGTGAAAACAGGGGTGGCTACACCTTC. Amino acids: CATSENRGGYTF.